This T cell receptor beta chain comes out of a study of blood T cell repertoires in COVID-19. Study overall: Collection of acute and convalescent COVID-19 samples took place in the United States, Italy and Spain. Sample material is recorded as cDNA or gDNA derived from T cells, B-cell-depleted T cells, or PBMCs.

In this sample, this clone turned up a few times. In the original workflow: Amplified reference gene primers provided the basis for estimating nucleated cell counts. Sequencing was performed with immunoSEQ multiplex PCR; in TCRdb, only in-frame clones are kept and a portion is missing. V and J calls and clone size are copied from that table; D and trimming were computed from the DNA. The sample yields over 200,000 clones, around 81% seen once. The sequence was obtained from a middle-aged man with active or convalescent COVID-19. The sample consisted of peripheral blood.

Here the CDR3 reads CSVGTGTTYEQYF. The CDR3 DNA follows: TGCAGCGTGGGGACAGGGACCACCTACGAGCAGTACTTC. The chain recombines TRBV29-1 with TRBJ2-7; TRBD1 matches at 9 bases. There are 13 residues in the CDR3. V shed 6 bases, J shed 2 bases, and the junction held 5 bases outside the gene matches. Germline CDR1 is SQVTM and CDR2 is ANQGSEA.